This is a list of T cell receptor beta chains from one sample in a study of a mutant IDH1 vaccine in newly diagnosed glioma. Antigens for these TCRs are unknown. Data came from immunoSEQ multiplex PCR; TCRdb stores just in-frame clones and leaves some out. Of under 150,000 clones in the sample, almost 90% were seen once. The sample consisted of PBMCs, taken from a glioma patient whose treatment included an IDH1 peptide vaccine. These TCRs come from a woman aged 45-65 years with glioma. Both conserved end residues are trimmed from each CDR3.

V gene: TRBV7-3
CDR3 protein: ASSLNPGRPGGHYGYT

V gene: TRBV15
CDR3 protein: ATSRDMGRAVQETQY

V gene: TRBV5-1
CDR3 protein: ASSSGQPRARGYT

V gene: TRBV7-3
CDR3 protein: ASSSRTGKDTQY

V gene: TRBV11-2
CDR3 protein: ASSPGPSSYEQY

V gene: TRBV4-1
CDR3 protein: ASSSGLAGVRETQY

V gene: TRBV5-4
CDR3 protein: ASRGGGDEQY

V gene: TRBV28
CDR3 protein: ASSPRRVTEAF

V gene: TRBV1
CDR3 protein: TSSQDNPPLAGGNGTGELF

V gene: TRBV5-4
CDR3 protein: ASSLDPETLYGYT

V gene: TRBV19
CDR3 protein: ASSPWDSPNEKLF

V gene: TRBV2
CDR3 protein: ASRAGTRTGELF

V gene: TRBV6-4
CDR3 protein: ASRDREAF

V gene: TRBV5-1
CDR3 protein: ASSSRKEGYEQY

V gene: TRBV25-1
CDR3 protein: ASSGGGHPYNSPLH

V gene: TRBV28
CDR3 protein: ASSFSTEAF

V gene: TRBV6-1
CDR3 protein: ASSRERILQETQY

V gene: TRBV7-2
CDR3 protein: ASSERTVADTQY

V gene: TRBV19
CDR3 protein: ASTPADRSSGANVLT

V gene: TRBV28
CDR3 protein: ASSLAAGTGFQPQH

V gene: TRBV10-1
CDR3 protein: ASSESEVTGKLDEQF

V gene: TRBV2
CDR3 protein: ASRAGRLNFQETQY

V gene: TRBV7-3
CDR3 protein: ASSPTTSGRYNEQF

V gene: TRBV7-8
CDR3 protein: ASSFSGTGRHEQF

V gene: TRBV30
CDR3 protein: AWSVLGWHEQF

V gene: TRBV7-9
CDR3 protein: ASSPHHMNTEAF

V gene: TRBV5-1
CDR3 protein: ASSFRGVQY

V gene: TRBV28
CDR3 protein: ASSFTGYGYT

V gene: TRBV5-4
CDR3 protein: ASSRSMGVSGNTIY

V gene: TRBV27
CDR3 protein: ASRPLQGMREKLF

V gene: TRBV10-3
CDR3 protein: AIGRTGEGSPNYEQY

V gene: TRBV10-2
CDR3 protein: ASSESIGGNQPQH

V gene: TRBV7-3
CDR3 protein: ASSYSTDTQY

V gene: TRBV23-1
CDR3 protein: ASSPSRAIYFFFYEQY

V gene: TRBV25-1
CDR3 protein: ASSEGGKAF

V gene: TRBV6-6
CDR3 protein: ASSYSSRNYEQY

V gene: TRBV6-6
CDR3 protein: ASRPLPGVPYEQY

V gene: TRBV5-1
CDR3 protein: ASSFSTQGIDLEQF

V gene: TRBV7-2
CDR3 protein: ASSHPGATNEKLF

V gene: TRBV6-1
CDR3 protein: ASRDGTGHEAF

V gene: TRBV7-2
CDR3 protein: ASSSRAGVTEAF

V gene: TRBV28
CDR3 protein: ASTYETSGRNEQF

V gene: TRBV7-3
CDR3 protein: ASSLRGGTGDTGELF

V gene: TRBV5-1
CDR3 protein: ASSGGRNTGELF

V gene: TRBV6-6
CDR3 protein: ASSSPTPNPYEQY

V gene: TRBV5-4
CDR3 protein: ASSAGTWGTEAF

V gene: TRBV6-6
CDR3 protein: ASSYRSYEQY

V gene: TRBV6-5
CDR3 protein: ASSFTSGSYEQF

V gene: TRBV11-2
CDR3 protein: ASTLDRGASPLH

V gene: TRBV11-2
CDR3 protein: ASSQIQGWETQY